This record concerns one T cell receptor beta chain sequence. Its matching antigen is unknown. Primers: 60 Vbeta forward and 13 Jbeta reverse. Here immunoSEQ multiplex PCR was the method, and the copy in TCRdb shows in-frame clones only, minus some. The data hold fewer than 200,000 clones, with around 80% observed a single time. The data are from a study of cytomegalovirus exposure and HLA in healthy donors. At the level of the study: 81% of around 400 genotyped donors fell in the Caucasian-associated ancestry cluster. Study results and limitations: Associated with cytomegalovirus, according to the listing, were 170 or so TCR beta chains.

The V and J ends lost 11 bases and 0 bases respectively, with 22 bases between them. The CDR3 extends over 16 amino acids. Germline V gives CDR1 ENHRY, CDR2 SYGVKD. The chain employs TRBV10-3 and TRBJ1-1, with D possibly being TRBD1 (5 bases). The receptor's source is a woman aged 50 to 60 in good health and CMV-seropositive. Sequencing was carried out using PBMCs. The CDR3 sequence is CAAGGTPSGVNTEAFF. In DNA form, the CDR3 reads TGTGCCGCCGGAGGGACCCCATCGGGTGTGAACACTGAAGCTTTCTTT.